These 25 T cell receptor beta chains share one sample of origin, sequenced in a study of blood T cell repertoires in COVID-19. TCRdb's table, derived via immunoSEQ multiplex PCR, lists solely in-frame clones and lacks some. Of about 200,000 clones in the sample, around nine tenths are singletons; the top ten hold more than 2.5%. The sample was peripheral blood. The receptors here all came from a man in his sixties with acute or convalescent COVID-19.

In nucleotides, the CDR3 is TGTGCCAGTAGTATAGGTCCCCTCCTAAATCAGCCCCAGCATTTT. This encodes CASSIGPLLNQPQHF. The chain uses TRBV19 and TRBJ1-5; D is unclear. The CDR3 is 15 residues long. V dropped 1 base and J dropped 4 bases, with 11 bases sitting between them. Germline-derived CDR1 and CDR2 are LNHDA and SQIVND (reference sequence).

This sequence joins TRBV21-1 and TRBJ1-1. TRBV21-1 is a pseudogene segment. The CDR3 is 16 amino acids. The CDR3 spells CASSKDGWRHNTEAFF. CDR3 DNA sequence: TGTGCCAGCAGCAAAGACGGTTGGCGGCATAACACTGAAGCTTTCTTT.

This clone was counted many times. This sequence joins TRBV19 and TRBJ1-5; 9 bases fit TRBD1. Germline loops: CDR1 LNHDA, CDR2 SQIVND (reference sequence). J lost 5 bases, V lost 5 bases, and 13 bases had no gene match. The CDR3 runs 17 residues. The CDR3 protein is CASSLLSMTGGDQPQHF. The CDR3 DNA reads TGTGCCAGTAGTCTGTTGAGTATGACAGGGGGTGATCAGCCCCAGCATTTT.

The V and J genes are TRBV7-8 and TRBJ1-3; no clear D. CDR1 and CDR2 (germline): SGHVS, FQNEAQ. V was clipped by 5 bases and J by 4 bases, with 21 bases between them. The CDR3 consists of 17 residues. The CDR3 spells CASSPRGLAFGGNTIYF. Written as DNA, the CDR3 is TGTGCCAGCAGCCCCCGCGGGTTGGCGTTCGGAGGAAACACCATATATTTT.

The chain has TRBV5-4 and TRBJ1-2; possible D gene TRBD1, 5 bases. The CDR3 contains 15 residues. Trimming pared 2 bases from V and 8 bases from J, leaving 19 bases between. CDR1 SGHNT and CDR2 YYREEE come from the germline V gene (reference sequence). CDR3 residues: CASSFQAVGARGYTF. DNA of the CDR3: TGTGCCAGCAGCTTTCAGGCGGTAGGGGCGAGAGGCTACACCTTC.

The CDR3: CASSISAGGGYTF. The CDR3 DNA follows: TGTGCCAGTAGTATATCGGCAGGGGGTGGCTACACCTTC. The rearrangement joins TRBV19 to TRBJ1-2; 7 bases fit TRBD1. J was trimmed by 7 bases and V by 2 bases; bases with no gene match: 4. Germline V lookup: CDR1 LNHDA, CDR2 SQIVND (reference sequence). The CDR3 sequence is 13 residues long.

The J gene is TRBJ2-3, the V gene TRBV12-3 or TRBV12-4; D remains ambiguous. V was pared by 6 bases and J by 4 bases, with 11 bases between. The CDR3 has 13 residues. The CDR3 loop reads CASSARYSDTQYF. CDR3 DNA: TGTGCCAGCAGCGCCCGCTACTCAGATACGCAGTATTTT.

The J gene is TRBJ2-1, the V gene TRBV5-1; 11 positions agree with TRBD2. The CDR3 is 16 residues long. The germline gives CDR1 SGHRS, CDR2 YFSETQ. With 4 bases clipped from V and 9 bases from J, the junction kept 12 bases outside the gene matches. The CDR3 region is CASSLLIAGGPGEQFF. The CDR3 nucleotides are TGCGCCAGCAGCCTCTTAATAGCGGGGGGGCCTGGTGAGCAGTTCTTC.

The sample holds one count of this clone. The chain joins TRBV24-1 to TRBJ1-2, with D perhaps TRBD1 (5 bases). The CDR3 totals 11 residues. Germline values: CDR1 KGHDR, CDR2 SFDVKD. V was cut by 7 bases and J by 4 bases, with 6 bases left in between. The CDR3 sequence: CATSDSYGYTF. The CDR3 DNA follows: TGTGCCACCAGCGACAGCTATGGCTACACCTTC.

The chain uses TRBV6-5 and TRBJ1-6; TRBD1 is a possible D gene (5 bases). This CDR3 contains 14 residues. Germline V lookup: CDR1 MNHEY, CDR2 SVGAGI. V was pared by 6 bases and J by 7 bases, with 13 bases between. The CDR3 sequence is CASSPQANNSPLHF. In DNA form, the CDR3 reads TGTGCCAGCAGCCCACAGGCCAACAATTCACCCCTCCACTTT.

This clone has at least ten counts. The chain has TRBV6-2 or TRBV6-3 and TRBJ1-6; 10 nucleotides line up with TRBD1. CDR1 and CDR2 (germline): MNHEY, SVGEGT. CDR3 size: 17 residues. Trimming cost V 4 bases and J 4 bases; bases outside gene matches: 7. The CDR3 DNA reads TGTGCCAGCAGTTCGACAGGGGGCTTCCCATATAATTCACCCCTCCACTTT. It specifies CASSSTGGFPYNSPLHF.

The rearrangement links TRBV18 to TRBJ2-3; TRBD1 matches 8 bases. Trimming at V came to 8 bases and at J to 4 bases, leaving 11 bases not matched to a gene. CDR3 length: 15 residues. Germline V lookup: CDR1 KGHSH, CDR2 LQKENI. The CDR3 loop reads CASARAGGSADTQYF. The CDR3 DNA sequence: TGTGCCAGCGCCCGGGCAGGGGGCTCGGCAGATACGCAGTATTTT.

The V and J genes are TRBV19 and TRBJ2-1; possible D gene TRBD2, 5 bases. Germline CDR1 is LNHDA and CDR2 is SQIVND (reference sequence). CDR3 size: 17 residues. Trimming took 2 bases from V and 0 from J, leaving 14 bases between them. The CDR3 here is CASSIHSDTSSYNEQFF. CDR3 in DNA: TGTGCCAGTAGTATACACTCCGATACTAGCTCCTACAATGAGCAGTTCTTC. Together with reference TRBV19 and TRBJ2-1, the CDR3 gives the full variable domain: DGGITQSPKYLFRKEGQNVTLSCEQNLNHDAMYWYRQDPGQGLRLIYYSQIVNDFQKGDIAEGYSVSREKKESFPLTVTSAQKNPTAFYLCASSIHSDTSSYNEQFFGPGTRLTVL.

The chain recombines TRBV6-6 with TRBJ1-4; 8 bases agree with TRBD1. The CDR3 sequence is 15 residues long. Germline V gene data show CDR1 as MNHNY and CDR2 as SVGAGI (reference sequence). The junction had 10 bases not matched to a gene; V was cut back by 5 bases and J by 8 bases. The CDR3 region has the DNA TGTGCCAGCAGTCCCGGCAGGGGGCTAAGCGAAAAACTGTTTTTT. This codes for CASSPGRGLSEKLFF.

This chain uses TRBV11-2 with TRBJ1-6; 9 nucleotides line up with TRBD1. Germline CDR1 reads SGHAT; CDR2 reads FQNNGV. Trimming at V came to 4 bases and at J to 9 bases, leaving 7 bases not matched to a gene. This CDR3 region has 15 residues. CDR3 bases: TGTGCCAGCAGCTCCACGACAGGGGGACTTTCACCCCTCCACTTT. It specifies CASSSTTGGLSPLHF. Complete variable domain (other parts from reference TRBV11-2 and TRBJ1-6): EAGVAQSPRYKIIEKRQSVAFWCNPISGHATLYWYQQILGQGPKLLIQFQNNGVVDDSQLPKDRFSAERLKGVDSTLKIQPAKLEDSAVYLCASSSTTGGLSPLHFGNGTRLTVT.

In nucleotides, the CDR3 is TGCAGCGTTGGGCGGAGGTGGAACACTGAAGCTTTCTTT. It codes for CSVGRRWNTEAFF. V usage is TRBV29-1 and J usage is TRBJ1-1; D not resolved. CDR1 SQVTM and CDR2 ANQGSEA come from the germline V gene. V lost 4 bases, J lost 1 base, and 10 bases lay in between. This CDR3 spans 13 amino acids.

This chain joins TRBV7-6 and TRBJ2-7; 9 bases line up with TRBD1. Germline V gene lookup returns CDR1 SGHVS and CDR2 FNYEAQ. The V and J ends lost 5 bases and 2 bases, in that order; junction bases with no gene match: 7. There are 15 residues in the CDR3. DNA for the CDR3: TGTGCCAGCAGCCCCAACAGGGGGCCCACCTACGAGCAGTACTTC. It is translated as CASSPNRGPTYEQYF.

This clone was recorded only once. The CDR3 sequence: CASSLNRPGTGAGNTIYF. The CDR3 DNA follows: TGTGCCAGCAGCCTCAACCGCCCCGGGACAGGGGCTGGAAACACCATATATTTT. The chain couples TRBV9 to TRBJ1-3; 10 positions agree with TRBD1. The CDR3 consists of 18 residues. With V trimmed by 4 bases and J by 2 bases, 12 bases remained unmatched. CDR1 SGDLS and CDR2 YYNGEE come from the germline V gene.

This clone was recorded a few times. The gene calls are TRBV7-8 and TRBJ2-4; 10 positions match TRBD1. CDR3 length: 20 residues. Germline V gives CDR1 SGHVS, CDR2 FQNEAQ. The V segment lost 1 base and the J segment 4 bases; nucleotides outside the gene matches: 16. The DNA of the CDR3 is TGTGCCAGCAGCTTAGGTTTAGTCTTACGAGACAGGGGGCTTAAAAACATTCAGTACTTC. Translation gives CASSLGLVLRDRGLKNIQYF.

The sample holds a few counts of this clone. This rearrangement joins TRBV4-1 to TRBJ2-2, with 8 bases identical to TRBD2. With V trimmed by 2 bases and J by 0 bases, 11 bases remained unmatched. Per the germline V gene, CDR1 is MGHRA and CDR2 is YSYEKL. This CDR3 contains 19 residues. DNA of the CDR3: TGCGCCAGCAGCCAATATCTCGTCAGCGGGGGCACGAACACCGGGGAGCTGTTTTTT. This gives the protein CASSQYLVSGGTNTGELFF.

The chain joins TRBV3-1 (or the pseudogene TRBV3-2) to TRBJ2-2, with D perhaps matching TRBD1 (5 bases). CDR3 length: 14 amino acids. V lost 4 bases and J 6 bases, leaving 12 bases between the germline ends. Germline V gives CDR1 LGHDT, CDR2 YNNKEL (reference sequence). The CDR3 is CASSPLWGSGELFF. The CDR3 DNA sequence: TGTGCCAGCAGCCCCTTATGGGGCTCCGGGGAGCTGTTTTTT.

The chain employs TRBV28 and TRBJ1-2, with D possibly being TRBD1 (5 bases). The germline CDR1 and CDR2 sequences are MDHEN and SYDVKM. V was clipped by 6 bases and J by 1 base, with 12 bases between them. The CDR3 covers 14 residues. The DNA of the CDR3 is TGTGCCAGCAGCCATGACAGAATTAACTATGGCTACACCTTC. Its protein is CASSHDRINYGYTF.

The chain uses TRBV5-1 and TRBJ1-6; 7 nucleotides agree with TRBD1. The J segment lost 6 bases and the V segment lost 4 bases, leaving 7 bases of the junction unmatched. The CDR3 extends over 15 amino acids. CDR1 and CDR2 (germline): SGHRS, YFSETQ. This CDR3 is CASSLTGAANSPLHF. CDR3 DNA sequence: TGCGCCAGCAGCCTCACAGGGGCCGCTAATTCACCCCTCCACTTT. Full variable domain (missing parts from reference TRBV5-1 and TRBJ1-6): KAGVTQTPRYLIKTRGQQVTLSCSPISGHRSVSWYQQTPGQGLQFLFEYFSETQRNKGNFPGRFSGRQFSNSRSEMNVSTLELGDSALYLCASSLTGAANSPLHFGNGTRLTVT.

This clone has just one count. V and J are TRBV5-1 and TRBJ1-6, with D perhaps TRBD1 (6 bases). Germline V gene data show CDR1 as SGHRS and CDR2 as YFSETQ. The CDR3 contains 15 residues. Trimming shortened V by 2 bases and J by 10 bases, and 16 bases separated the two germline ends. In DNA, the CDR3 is TGCGCCAGCAGCTTACAGGGAGCCCCCAACTCACCCCTCCACTTT. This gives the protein CASSLQGAPNSPLHF.

The CDR3 DNA sequence: TGTGCCAGCAGCGCCTCGGACAGGGGGGCCGTGGGATCCTATAATTCACCCCTCCACTTT. Its translation: CASSASDRGAVGSYNSPLHF. This chain joins TRBV9 and TRBJ1-6; 10 nucleotides match TRBD1. Per germline, CDR1 SGDLS and CDR2 YYNGEE. V was clipped by 3 bases and J by 1 base; unmatched bases: 13. The CDR3 spans 20 residues.